A single sample gave rise to the 23 T cell receptor beta chains below, sequenced in a study of shared clonotypes between healthy human individuals. Produced via immunoSEQ multiplex PCR; TCRdb's table is partial and in-frame only. The sample contains about 2.1 million clones, just over 90% of which appear only once. Terminally differentiated effector memory CD45RA+ cells were left out of the naive CD8 fraction, which was CD45RO-negative and positively selected for CCR7. What was sequenced was naive CD8+ T cells from PBMCs. The receptor source for this set is a man aged 18-30 years in good health. Some clones in this sample may be carry-over from other donors' samples.

The V and J genes are TRBV6-1 and TRBJ1-4, with D perhaps matching TRBD1 (6 bases). Trimming left V 6 bases short and J 6 bases short, with 14 bases between. This CDR3 has 14 amino acids. Germline CDR1 reads MNHNS; CDR2 reads SASEGT. CDR3 loop: CASSSSGADEKLFF. The CDR3 nucleotides read TGTGCCAGCAGCTCCTCAGGGGCGGATGAAAAACTGTTTTTT.

This chain uses TRBV5-1 with TRBJ2-7; perhaps D is TRBD1 or TRBD2 (5 bases each). Trimming took off 0 bases at V and 6 bases at J, with 13 bases between the two ends. The germline V gene encodes CDR1 SGHRS and CDR2 YFSETQ. The CDR3 is 14 residues long. The CDR3 spells CASSLAGMGVEQYF. The DNA of the CDR3 is TGCGCCAGCAGCTTGGCCGGGATGGGGGTCGAGCAGTACTTC.

The chain is built from TRBV6-1 and TRBJ2-1; D might be TRBD2 (6 bases). Germline assignment: CDR1 MNHNS and CDR2 SASEGT. With 6 bases removed from V and 1 base from J, the gap between germline ends came to 13 bases. The CDR3 spans 15 residues. In DNA form, the CDR3 reads TGTGCCAGCAGGGGCGGGGATAGGTCCTACAATGAGCAGTTCTTC. It specifies CASRGGDRSYNEQFF.

The rearrangement links TRBV2 to TRBJ1-4, with 8 bases matching TRBD1. The CDR3 length is 17 residues. J lost 4 bases, V lost 2 bases, and 9 bases had no gene match. Germline lookup yields CDR1 SNHLY and CDR2 FYNNEI. DNA for the CDR3: TGTGCCAGCAGTGAATCGTGGGGGACAGGACTTAATGAAAAACTGTTTTTT. Its protein is CASSESWGTGLNEKLFF.

This clone is a singleton in its sample. The rearrangement links TRBV27 to TRBJ2-5, with 9 positions matching TRBD2. Per the germline V gene, CDR1 is MNHEY and CDR2 is SMNVEV (reference sequence). The V segment lost 5 bases and the J segment 5 bases; nucleotides outside the gene matches: 9. This CDR3 has 15 residues. CDR3 DNA: TGTGCCAGCAGTCCCTCGGGACTAGCTGGGGAGACCCAGTACTTC. This translates into CASSPSGLAGETQYF.

The V call is TRBV11-2, the J call TRBJ2-7; possible D gene TRBD2, 6 bases. The CDR3 is 14 amino acids. Germline CDR1 SGHAT, CDR2 FQNNGV. Trimming pared 3 bases from V and 2 bases from J, leaving 11 bases between. The CDR3 region has the DNA TGTGCCAGCAGCTTTGGCGGGGAGACCTACGAGCAGTACTTC. Its protein product is CASSFGGETYEQYF.

Notes on this clone: The same CDR3 can be traced to other DNA sequences in this sample. The V gene is TRBV11-2, the J gene TRBJ2-5; D perhaps matches TRBD2 (7 bases). There are 13 residues in the CDR3. The germline gives CDR1 SGHAT, CDR2 FQNNGV. V was clipped by 3 bases and J by 4 bases, with 9 bases between them. CDR3 sequence: CASSLGGPETQYF. CDR3 DNA sequence: TGTGCCAGCAGCTTGGGGGGGCCAGAGACCCAGTACTTC.

This chain uses TRBV9 with TRBJ2-5, with D perhaps matching TRBD1 or TRBD2 (5 bases each). Trimming took off 3 bases at V and 4 bases at J, with 16 bases between the two ends. Per the germline V gene, CDR1 is SGDLS and CDR2 is YYNGEE. The CDR3 spans 15 residues. CDR3 DNA sequence: TGTGCCAGCAGCGCCAATTGGGGCGGAGGAGAGACCCAGTACTTC. Its protein is CASSANWGGGETQYF.

In this sample, this clone turned up a few times. Distinct nucleotide sequences in the sample also encode this CDR3. The chain has TRBV5-6 and TRBJ2-1; no clear D. The CDR3 contains 11 residues. V lost 2 bases and J lost 6, with 3 bases in between. Germline CDR1 reads SGHDT; CDR2 reads YYEEEE. The CDR3, as DNA: TGTGCCAGCAGCTTAAGCAATGAGCAGTTCTTC. Translating it yields CASSLSNEQFF.

The rearrangement uses TRBV9 and TRBJ2-1; 10 bases are a match to TRBD2. The junction had 6 bases not matched to a gene; V was cut back by 4 bases and J by 2 bases. The CDR3 is 16 residues long. Looked up from germline, CDR1 is SGDLS and CDR2 is YYNGEE. CDR3 residues: CASSTRTSGAYNEQFF. CDR3 coding DNA: TGTGCCAGCAGCACCCGGACTAGCGGCGCCTACAATGAGCAGTTCTTC. Full variable domain (rest looked up from reference TRBV9 and TRBJ2-1): DSGVTQTPKHLITATGQRVTLRCSPRSGDLSVYWYQQSLDQGLQFLIQYYNGEERAKGNILERFSAQQFPDLHSELNLSSLELGDSALYFCASSTRTSGAYNEQFFGPGTRLTVL.

This rearrangement joins TRBV5-4 to TRBJ2-7; D is undetermined. Germline loops: CDR1 SGHNT, CDR2 YYREEE (reference sequence). Between the trimmed V and J ends, which lost 4 bases and 3 bases, there was a span of 14 bases. CDR3 length equals 14 residues. The DNA for the CDR3 is TGTGCCAGCAGCCTGGGATTTAGTGGCTACGAGCAGTACTTC. Translated, it gives CASSLGFSGYEQYF. Combining the CDR3 with reference TRBV5-4 and TRBJ2-7 gives the whole variable domain ETGVTQSPTHLIKTRGQQVTLRCSSQSGHNTVSWYQQALGQGPQFIFQYYREEENGRGNFPPRFSGLQFPNYSSELNVNALELDDSALYLCASSLGFSGYEQYFGPGTRLTVT.

The rearrangement uses TRBV7-9 and TRBJ2-7, with 7 bases aligning to TRBD1. CDR3 length: 13 amino acids. Germline V gene lookup returns CDR1 SEHNR and CDR2 FQNEAQ (reference sequence). Trimming removed 4 bases from V and 2 bases from J; junction bases left unmatched: 2. The DNA of the CDR3 is TGTGCCAGCAGCTACACAGGGGCCTACGAGCAGTACTTC. It encodes CASSYTGAYEQYF. The full variable domain, rest sourced from reference TRBV7-9 and TRBJ2-7, is DTGVSQNPRHKITKRGQNVTFRCDPISEHNRLYWYRQTLGQGPEFLTYFQNEAQLEKSRLLSDRFSAERPKGSFSTLEIQRTEQGDSAMYLCASSYTGAYEQYFGPGTRLTVT.

The chain couples TRBV25-1 to TRBJ2-3, with 7 bases that match TRBD2. This CDR3 spans 18 amino acids. V was pared by 3 bases and J by 0 bases, with 12 bases of the junction left unmatched. Germline CDR1 and CDR2: MGHDK and SYGVNS. CDR3 in DNA: TGTGCCAGCAGTGATGAATTGGTGGCGGGAGTTAGCACAGATACGCAGTATTTT. Translation: CASSDELVAGVSTDTQYF.

The chain joins TRBV28 to TRBJ2-5, with TRBD2 matching over 16 bases. The length of the CDR3 is 19 residues. Germline assignment: CDR1 MDHEN and CDR2 SYDVKM. J gave up 5 bases and V 8 bases, and 17 bases lay outside the gene matches. The CDR3 nucleotides are TGTGCCAGCGCCAAGGGACTAGCGGGAGGGCCGCTATTCGGTGAGACCCAGTACTTC. It translates to CASAKGLAGGPLFGETQYF. The variable domain in full, with the rest retrieved from reference TRBV28 and TRBJ2-5, is DVKVTQSSRYLVKRTGEKVFLECVQDMDHENMFWYRQDPGLGLRLIYFSYDVKMKEKGDIPEGYSVSREKKERFSLILESASTNQTSMYLCASAKGLAGGPLFGETQYFGPGTRLLVL.

This sequence joins TRBV6-1 and TRBJ2-3, with D possibly called TRBD1 or TRBD2 (5 bases each). CDR1 and CDR2 (germline): MNHNS, SASEGT. This CDR3 has 15 amino acids. V was trimmed by 4 bases and J by 6 bases, leaving 17 bases between them. CDR3 amino acids: CASSVGDGRSDTQYF. CDR3 nucleotide sequence: TGTGCCAGCAGTGTGGGGGACGGTCGCTCCGATACGCAGTATTTT.

About this clone: The same CDR3 arises from other DNA sequences in this sample as well. The V gene is TRBV4-1, the J gene TRBJ2-7; D is perhaps TRBD1 (6 bases). Germline lookup yields CDR1 MGHRA and CDR2 YSYEKL. There are 14 residues in the CDR3. The V end was cut by 3 bases, the J end by 4 bases, with 13 bases between. CDR3 nucleotide sequence: TGCGCCAGCAGCCAGACCGGGACAACATACGAGCAGTACTTC. Its translation is CASSQTGTTYEQYF.

The sample holds one count of this clone. The V call is TRBV30, the J call TRBJ1-1; D remains ambiguous. CDR1 is GTSNPN, CDR2 SVGIG, per germline (reference sequence). There are 12 residues in the CDR3. V lost 4 bases to trimming and J lost 10 bases, with 16 bases between them. CDR3 bases: TGTGCCTGGAATACCCCCACTCGGGGAGCTTTCTTT. This encodes CAWNTPTRGAFF.

The CDR3 sequence: CSVVSSIGQETQYF. In DNA, the CDR3 is TGCAGCGTTGTATCGTCCATAGGGCAAGAGACCCAGTACTTC. The rearrangement joins TRBV29-1 to TRBJ2-5; the D is unclear. This CDR3 comprises 14 residues. The V gene lost 4 bases and the J gene lost 2 bases, with 14 bases spanning the gap. Germline-derived CDR1 and CDR2 are SQVTM and ANQGSEA.

The V call is TRBV9, the J call TRBJ2-1; D is possibly TRBD2 (5 bases). CDR3 length: 17 residues. Trimming took off 0 bases at V and 5 bases at J, with 18 bases between the two ends. In germline, CDR1 is SGDLS, CDR2 YYNGEE. The CDR3 bases are TGTGCCAGCAGCGTAGGTTGGACTCCATCCTCACACAATGAGCAGTTCTTC. Translation: CASSVGWTPSSHNEQFF.

The chain is built from TRBV9 and TRBJ2-2; 10 nucleotides agree with TRBD2. The V segment lost 1 base and the J segment 3 bases; nucleotides outside the gene matches: 0. Germline V gives CDR1 SGDLS, CDR2 YYNGEE. The CDR3 covers 15 residues. In DNA form, the CDR3 reads TGTGCCAGCAGCGTAACTAGCGGGGACACCGGGGAGCTGTTTTTT. This codes for CASSVTSGDTGELFF.

With respect to this clone: Additional DNA sequences in this sample encode the identical CDR3. V and J are TRBV7-9 and TRBJ2-5, with 7 bases fitting TRBD2. CDR3 size: 14 residues. The V and J ends lost 6 bases and 5 bases, in that order; junction bases with no gene match: 9. Per the germline V gene, CDR1 is SEHNR and CDR2 is FQNEAQ (reference sequence). CDR3 coding DNA: TGTGCCAGCAGTCCAACTCAGGGAGGGGAGACCCAGTACTTC. It codes for CASSPTQGGETQYF.

The chain is built from TRBV5-1 and TRBJ2-7, with a possible D match to TRBD1 (7 bases). Trimming removed 1 base from V and 5 bases from J, with 19 bases in between. Germline V gene lookup returns CDR1 SGHRS and CDR2 YFSETQ. The CDR3 has 16 amino acids. CDR3: CASSLSRQGGWNEQYF. Here the CDR3 DNA reads TGCGCCAGCAGCTTGTCGCGACAGGGAGGTTGGAACGAGCAGTACTTC.

Regarding this clone: At one end the junction does not follow the germline gene, possibly because of a read error. The chain uses TRBV10-1 and TRBJ1-5; 9 positions match TRBD1. The CDR3 runs to 16 residues. Germline loops: CDR1 WNHNN, CDR2 SYGVQD (reference sequence). CDR3 in DNA: TGCGCCAACAGTGACGTAAGGACAGGGGGCAATCAGCCCCAGCATTTT. This encodes CANSDVRTGGNQPQHF.